The 32 T cell receptor beta chains reported below all come from one sample, sequenced in a study of cytomegalovirus exposure and HLA in healthy donors. PCR primers comprised 60 Vbeta and 13 Jbeta primers. Only in-frame clones appear in the TCRdb table, and some are missing; sequencing was by immunoSEQ multiplex PCR. The record lists about 130,000 clones, of which the ten most abundant hold around 2.2%. Input material: PBMCs. The receptors were gathered from a man aged 40-50 years in good health and CMV-seronegative.

The chain combines TRBV25-1 with TRBJ1-2, with D tentatively TRBD1 (6 bases). The germline V gene has CDR1 MGHDK and CDR2 SYGVNS. V shed 1 base and J shed 9 bases, with 12 bases lying between them. The CDR3 sequence is 13 residues long. CDR3 DNA: TGTGCCAGCAGTGAATCCAACAGGGAGAGCTACACCTTC. This gives the protein CASSESNRESYTF.

The V and J genes are TRBV11-3 and TRBJ2-7, with 11 bases matching TRBD2. The CDR3 loop spans 18 amino acids. Germline CDR1 SGHNT, CDR2 YENEEA. Unmatched junction bases numbered 16, after V lost 4 bases and J lost 5 bases. Here the CDR3 DNA reads TGTGCCAGCAGCTATCGACCTTTTAGCGGGAGGGGAAAAGACGAGCAGTACTTC. Translated: CASSYRPFSGRGKDEQYF.

This sequence joins TRBV5-4 and TRBJ2-3; 7 nucleotides agree with TRBD2. This CDR3 spans 15 amino acids. Germline V lookup: CDR1 SGHNT, CDR2 YYREEE (reference sequence). V was pared by 0 bases and J by 6 bases, with 7 bases of the junction left unmatched. The DNA of the CDR3 is TGTGCCAGCAGCTTGGCGGCGGGAGCCCTCGATACGCAGTATTTT. This encodes CASSLAAGALDTQYF. Complete variable domain (other parts from reference TRBV5-4 and TRBJ2-3): ETGVTQSPTHLIKTRGQQVTLRCSSQSGHNTVSWYQQALGQGPQFIFQYYREEENGRGNFPPRFSGLQFPNYSSELNVNALELDDSALYLCASSLAAGALDTQYFGPGTRLTVL.

This chain joins TRBV6-6 and TRBJ2-2; D not certain. Per the germline V gene, CDR1 is MNHNY and CDR2 is SVGAGI (reference sequence). V was trimmed by 6 bases and J by 2 bases, leaving 4 bases between them. CDR3 length equals 12 residues. CDR3 DNA sequence: TGTGCCAGCAGCGTCAACACCGGGGAGCTGTTTTTT. This codes for CASSVNTGELFF.

The chain uses TRBV7-6 and TRBJ2-7, with D possibly matching TRBD2 (6 bases). This CDR3 contains 16 residues. Trimming left V 4 bases short and J 3 bases short, with 19 bases between. Looked up from germline, CDR1 is SGHVS and CDR2 is FNYEAQ. The chain's CDR3 is CASSSAEGLEYYEQYF. CDR3 bases: TGTGCCAGCAGCTCCGCAGAGGGACTCGAGTACTACGAGCAGTACTTC.

The chain is built from TRBV5-1 and TRBJ2-5; D gene uncertain. This CDR3 has 14 amino acids. Trimming removed 0 bases at V and 4 bases at J, with 10 bases between. Germline values: CDR1 SGHRS, CDR2 YFSETQ. CDR3 nucleotide sequence: TGCGCCAGCAGCTTGGTGGGCCAAGGAGAGACCCAGTACTTC. Protein: CASSLVGQGETQYF.

The chain links TRBV10-3 to TRBJ2-2, with 9 bases that match TRBD1. The J segment lost 5 bases and the V segment lost 7 bases, leaving 14 bases of the junction unmatched. Germline CDR1 reads ENHRY; CDR2 reads SYGVKD. This CDR3 region has 17 residues. DNA of the CDR3: TGTGCCATCACTGGAGGACAGGGGCATACCGTGACCGGGGAGCTGTTTTTT. Amino acids: CAITGGQGHTVTGELFF.

V gene TRBV11-2 combines with J gene TRBJ1-4; D perhaps matches TRBD1 (5 bases). The CDR3 loop spans 17 amino acids. V was pared by 3 bases and J by 5 bases, with 19 bases between. Germline V CDR1 and CDR2: SGHAT, FQNNGV. The chain's CDR3 is CASSLNQGGLGNEKLFF. The CDR3 bases are TGTGCCAGCAGCTTGAACCAGGGAGGGCTGGGGAATGAAAAACTGTTTTTT.

The chain recombines TRBV10-3 with TRBJ2-5; a weak D match, TRBD1 (6 bases). Germline values: CDR1 ENHRY, CDR2 SYGVKD. Trimming removed 2 bases from V and 4 bases from J, with 14 bases in between. The CDR3 consists of 15 residues. The CDR3 sequence is CAISEGDTPVETQYF. The CDR3 nucleotides are TGTGCCATCAGTGAGGGGGACACTCCGGTAGAGACCCAGTACTTC.

CDR3: CSVQGLGGYTF. The CDR3 coding sequence is TGCAGCGTTCAGGGGTTGGGGGGCTACACCTTC. The rearrangement joins TRBV29-1 to TRBJ1-2; TRBD1 might be the D (6 bases). V lost 5 bases and J 8 bases, leaving 12 bases between the germline ends. This CDR3 comprises 11 residues. Per germline, CDR1 SQVTM and CDR2 ANQGSEA.

The chain recombines TRBV5-4 with TRBJ1-4; no clear D gene. Deletions cut 1 base from V and 0 bases from J, with 7 bases between. This CDR3 has 15 residues. Germline V lookup: CDR1 SGHNT, CDR2 YYREEE (reference sequence). This CDR3 is CASSLFSATNEKLFF. CDR3 DNA sequence: TGTGCCAGCAGCTTGTTTTCAGCAACTAATGAAAAACTGTTTTTT.

This chain links TRBV5-8 with TRBJ2-5; D is ambiguous. The germline V gene has CDR1 SGHTS and CDR2 YDEGEE. The CDR3 is made up of 13 amino acids. The V end was cut by 4 bases, the J end by 4 bases, with 11 bases between. This CDR3 is CASSPFVRETQYF. The CDR3 DNA reads as TGTGCCAGCAGCCCCTTTGTTCGAGAGACCCAGTACTTC.

The V and J genes are TRBV7-6 and TRBJ2-5; tentatively, D is TRBD1 (6 bases). The CDR3 runs 16 residues. V lost 4 bases and J lost 0, with 15 bases in between. Germline V gene lookup returns CDR1 SGHVS and CDR2 FNYEAQ. CDR3 nucleotides: TGTGCCAGCAGCTCCGGGACAAAGAATTACCAAGAGACCCAGTACTTC. Encoded protein: CASSSGTKNYQETQYF.

The chain couples TRBV5-1 to TRBJ1-1, with TRBD1 as a possible D gene (6 bases). Germline loops: CDR1 SGHRS, CDR2 YFSETQ. The CDR3 has 16 residues. Trimming pared 0 bases from V and 0 bases from J, leaving 12 bases between. CDR3 residues: CASSLARGQLNTEAFF. The CDR3 DNA reads as TGCGCCAGCAGCTTGGCGAGGGGACAATTGAACACTGAAGCTTTCTTT.

The chain has TRBV7-9 and TRBJ1-5, with 10 nucleotides matching TRBD1. V shed 1 base, J shed 3 bases, and the junction held 3 bases outside the gene matches. In germline, CDR1 is SEHNR, CDR2 FQNEAQ (reference sequence). The CDR3 covers 16 residues. The CDR3 loop is CASSLERQGANQPQHF. In DNA, the CDR3 is TGTGCCAGCAGCTTAGAGAGACAGGGGGCCAATCAGCCCCAGCATTTT.

The chain links TRBV9 to TRBJ2-3; 13 bases match TRBD2. The germline gives CDR1 SGDLS, CDR2 YYNGEE. With V trimmed by 3 bases and J by 5 bases, 6 bases remained unmatched. The CDR3 is 16 amino acids. CDR3: CASSAGLAGVEDTQYF. The CDR3 DNA reads TGTGCCAGCAGCGCAGGACTAGCGGGAGTTGAAGATACGCAGTATTTT.

The DNA for the CDR3 is TGTGCCAGCAGTTTGGGGGGAACGGGACTAGCGGGAGTGGTGTACGAGCAGTACTTC. Residues: CASSLGGTGLAGVVYEQYF. The chain links TRBV27 to TRBJ2-7, with 14 bases aligning to TRBD2. CDR1 MNHEY and CDR2 SMNVEV come from the germline V gene (reference sequence). Trimming cost V 3 bases and J 4 bases; bases outside gene matches: 14. CDR3 length equals 19 residues.

The V call is TRBV6-6, the J call TRBJ2-7, with D unclear. Germline assignment: CDR1 MNHNY and CDR2 SVGAGI (reference sequence). The CDR3 covers 14 residues. Trimming stripped 5 bases from V and 0 bases from J, with 11 bases between. The CDR3 region has the DNA TGTGCCAGCAGTCCTCGACTGAGCTCCTACGAGCAGTACTTC. This translates into CASSPRLSSYEQYF.

CDR3 bases: TGCGCCAGCAGCTTGGTCGGCTCTGGGGCCAACGTCCTGACTTTC. This codes for CASSLVGSGANVLTF. The V gene is TRBV5-1, the J gene TRBJ2-6; D is unresolved. This CDR3 comprises 15 residues. The V end was cut by 0 bases, the J end by 0 bases, with 4 bases between. The germline gives CDR1 SGHRS, CDR2 YFSETQ.

Points on this clone: At the DNA level, this CDR3 is encoded by other sequences in the same sample as well. The chain recombines TRBV30 with TRBJ1-5; D is uncertain. The V gene's germline CDR1 is GTSNPN and CDR2 SVGIG (reference sequence). The CDR3 totals 13 residues. Trimming took off 5 bases at V and 2 bases at J, with 10 bases between the two ends. The CDR3 here is CAWGDRGNQPQHF. The CDR3 bases are TGTGCCTGGGGTGACCGGGGCAATCAGCCCCAGCATTTT.

The J gene is TRBJ2-2, the V gene TRBV7-8; no firm D call. V dropped 5 bases and J dropped 4 bases, with 11 bases sitting between them. Germline-derived CDR1 and CDR2 are SGHVS and FQNEAQ. This CDR3 has 14 residues. The CDR3 region has the DNA TGTGCCAGCAGCGAGACGGAGATCACCGGGGAGCTGTTTTTT. This encodes CASSETEITGELFF.

This chain joins TRBV2 and TRBJ1-3, with D possibly being TRBD1 (6 bases). Trimming pared 4 bases from V and 0 bases from J, leaving 13 bases between. Germline lookup yields CDR1 SNHLY and CDR2 FYNNEI. The CDR3 runs to 16 residues. CDR3 DNA: TGTGCCAGCAGTGCGGTCCTCAGGGGCTCTGGAAACACCATATATTTT. Protein sequence: CASSAVLRGSGNTIYF. Based on the CDR3 plus reference TRBV2 and TRBJ1-3, the full variable domain is EPEVTQTPSHQVTQMGQEVILRCVPISNHLYFYWYRQILGQKVEFLVSFYNNEISEKSEIFDDQFSVERPDGSNFTLKIRSTKLEDSAMYFCASSAVLRGSGNTIYFGEGSWLTVV.

The chain is built from TRBV2 and TRBJ1-4, with 9 bases lining up with TRBD1. The CDR3 covers 14 residues. J was trimmed by 7 bases and V by 6 bases; bases with no gene match: 6. Germline CDR1 reads SNHLY; CDR2 reads FYNNEI. The CDR3 nucleotides are TGTGCCAGCAGCCGGACAGGGGTTGGTGAAAAACTGTTTTTT. Translation: CASSRTGVGEKLFF.

The J gene is TRBJ1-2, the V gene TRBV7-9, with no clear D. V was pared by 3 bases and J by 3 bases, with 5 bases between. This CDR3 contains 12 residues. Germline V lookup: CDR1 SEHNR, CDR2 FQNEAQ (reference sequence). DNA of the CDR3: TGTGCCAGCAGCTTTACAGACTATGGCTACACCTTC. Its translation: CASSFTDYGYTF.

This rearrangement joins TRBV5-1 to TRBJ2-5; 11 bases map to TRBD2. The CDR3 has 16 amino acids. V trimming: 3 bases; J trimming: 6 bases; junction bases outside the gene matches: 10. Germline values: CDR1 SGHRS, CDR2 YFSETQ. The CDR3 is CASSSSSPSGRQTQYF. Here the CDR3 DNA reads TGCGCCAGCAGCTCCTCTAGTCCTAGCGGGAGGCAGACCCAGTACTTC. The whole variable domain, filled in from reference TRBV5-1 and TRBJ2-5, reads KAGVTQTPRYLIKTRGQQVTLSCSPISGHRSVSWYQQTPGQGLQFLFEYFSETQRNKGNFPGRFSGRQFSNSRSEMNVSTLELGDSALYLCASSSSSPSGRQTQYFGPGTRLLVL.

This rearrangement joins TRBV10-1 to TRBJ1-2; unclear D gene. With 2 bases removed from V and 4 bases from J, the gap between germline ends came to 8 bases. Germline V gene sequence: CDR1 WNHNN, CDR2 SYGVQD (reference sequence). The CDR3 sequence is 13 residues long. The CDR3 bases are TGCGCCAGCAGTGAGACTATTGGCTATGGCTACACCTTC. It is translated as CASSETIGYGYTF.

The rearrangement uses TRBV5-1 and TRBJ2-2; TRBD1 is a possible D gene (5 bases). The CDR3 extends over 16 amino acids. The germline gives CDR1 SGHRS, CDR2 YFSETQ. Trimming left V 3 bases short and J 0 bases short, with 12 bases between. The CDR3 nucleotides read TGCGCCAGCAGCTCTACCCCGACAGCGAACACCGGGGAGCTGTTTTTT. Amino acid sequence: CASSSTPTANTGELFF.

This sequence joins TRBV11-2 and TRBJ2-1; D might be TRBD2 (5 bases). Germline CDR1 is SGHAT and CDR2 is FQNNGV. The ends were cut back, 2 bases at V and 6 bases at J, with 14 bases in the middle. CDR3 size: 15 residues. CDR3 nucleotides: TGTGCCAGCAGCTTACTTCTAGCAACGGGCAATGAGCAGTTCTTC. It specifies CASSLLLATGNEQFF.

J is TRBJ2-3 and V is TRBV5-4; D possibly corresponds to TRBD1 (6 bases). Germline assignment: CDR1 SGHNT and CDR2 YYREEE (reference sequence). This CDR3 has 14 amino acids. V dropped 2 bases and J dropped 5 bases, with 12 bases sitting between them. This CDR3 is CASSLQGREDTQYF. The CDR3 bases are TGTGCCAGCAGCTTACAGGGACGGGAAGATACGCAGTATTTT.

CDR3 protein: CASSLDGRGTGEQYF. In DNA form, the CDR3 reads TGCGCCAGCAGCTTGGACGGCAGGGGGACGGGCGAGCAGTACTTC. V gene TRBV5-1 combines with J gene TRBJ2-7; 7 positions match TRBD1. The CDR3 consists of 15 residues. Per the germline V gene, CDR1 is SGHRS and CDR2 is YFSETQ. V lost 0 bases and J lost 6; bases outside the gene matches: 9.

The chain joins TRBV7-9 to TRBJ2-1; 7 nucleotides agree with TRBD1. The CDR3 is made up of 16 amino acids. Germline V gives CDR1 SEHNR, CDR2 FQNEAQ (reference sequence). Trimming at V came to 1 base and at J to 9 bases, leaving 12 bases not matched to a gene. CDR3 protein: CASSLDATGRRGEQFF. Written as DNA, the CDR3 is TGTGCCAGCAGCTTAGATGCGACAGGGAGAAGGGGTGAGCAGTTCTTC.

The chain employs TRBV9 and TRBJ1-4, with D possibly TRBD1 on 5 matching bases. V was clipped by 3 bases and J by 0 bases, with 12 bases between them. Germline lookup yields CDR1 SGDLS and CDR2 YYNGEE. This CDR3 comprises 16 residues. The DNA of the CDR3 is TGTGCCAGCAGCGAGGGGCTCAGCGCAACTAATGAAAAACTGTTTTTT. It yields the protein CASSEGLSATNEKLFF.